The 29 T cell receptor beta chains below were found in one sample sequenced in a study of cytomegalovirus exposure and HLA in healthy donors. This PCR relied on a set of 60 Vbeta primers and 13 Jbeta primers. Sequencing was performed with immunoSEQ multiplex PCR; in TCRdb, only in-frame clones are kept and a portion is missing. The ten top clones account for about 0.96%, within a sample of 110,000 to 150,000 clones. The sequenced sample was PBMCs. The receptors were gathered from a male donor in good health and CMV-seronegative.

The chain couples TRBV30 to TRBJ1-1; 9 nucleotides match TRBD1. CDR3 length equals 16 residues. The V gene's germline CDR1 is GTSNPN and CDR2 SVGIG (reference sequence). V was pared by 2 bases and J by 0 bases, with 7 bases of the junction left unmatched. The CDR3 sequence: CAWSSLDRGMNTEAFF. CDR3 nucleotides: TGTGCCTGGAGTAGCCTGGACAGGGGTATGAACACTGAAGCTTTCTTT.

The rearrangement joins TRBV14 to TRBJ2-2, with TRBD1 as a possible D gene (7 bases). The V gene lost 0 bases and the J gene lost 5 bases, with 13 bases spanning the gap. Germline V gene sequence: CDR1 SGHDN, CDR2 FVKESK. The CDR3 has 16 amino acids. DNA of the CDR3: TGTGCCAGCAGCCAAGATCGCGGGACAGCAACCGGGGAGCTGTTTTTT. It is translated as CASSQDRGTATGELFF.

The chain couples TRBV7-2 to TRBJ1-1, with D unclear. CDR1 SGHTA and CDR2 FQGNSA come from the germline V gene. Trimming removed 1 base at V and 8 bases at J, with 8 bases between. The CDR3 is 12 amino acids. The CDR3 DNA sequence: TGTGCCAGCAGCTTAGTCCCTGTAGAAGCTTTCTTT. This gives the protein CASSLVPVEAFF.

This sequence joins TRBV9 and TRBJ1-5, with 7 bases identical to TRBD1. The germline V gene has CDR1 SGDLS and CDR2 YYNGEE. V trimming: 4 bases; J trimming: 5 bases; junction bases outside the gene matches: 3. There are 13 residues in the CDR3. The CDR3 coding sequence is TGTGCCAGCAGCCGGACAGGAGATCAGCCCCAGCATTTT. Protein sequence: CASSRTGDQPQHF.

The gene calls are TRBV15 and TRBJ1-4; 7 nucleotides line up with TRBD1. Trimming removed 1 base from V and 0 bases from J; junction bases left unmatched: 5. Looked up from germline, CDR1 is LNHNV and CDR2 is YYDKDF (reference sequence). The CDR3 runs to 17 residues. The CDR3 sequence: CATSRVPGTATNEKLFF. The CDR3 DNA sequence: TGTGCCACCAGCAGAGTCCCAGGGACAGCAACTAATGAAAAACTGTTTTTT.

The chain recombines TRBV5-6 with TRBJ1-1; D not certain. Germline CDR1 SGHDT, CDR2 YYEEEE. V was pared by 0 bases and J by 7 bases, with 10 bases between. The CDR3 sequence is 13 residues long. CDR3 loop: CASSLGPRDEAFF. The CDR3 region has the DNA TGTGCCAGCAGCTTGGGGCCCCGGGATGAAGCTTTCTTT.

The chain's CDR3 is CASSFQGTEFF. CDR3 DNA: TGTGCCAGCAGCTTTCAGGGAACCGAGTTCTTC. This chain links TRBV13 with TRBJ2-1; the D gene is possibly TRBD1 (5 bases). Germline V CDR1 and CDR2: PRHDT, FYEKMQ (reference sequence). The CDR3 has 11 amino acids. V lost 3 bases and J lost 14, with 11 bases in between. Full variable domain (outside the CDR3, taken from reference TRBV13 and TRBJ2-1): AAGVIQSPRHLIKEKRETATLKCYPIPRHDTVYWYQQGPGQDPQFLISFYEKMQSDKGSIPDRFSAQQFSDYHSELNMSSLELGDSALYFCASSFQGTEFFGPGTRLTVL.

The chain uses TRBV7-9 and TRBJ2-1; maybe TRBD1 (6 bases). Germline V gene sequence: CDR1 SEHNR, CDR2 FQNEAQ (reference sequence). V lost 1 base and J 3 bases, leaving 10 bases between the germline ends. The CDR3 consists of 15 residues. The CDR3 sequence: CASSLVGGYYNEQFF. CDR3 DNA: TGTGCCAGCAGCTTAGTAGGGGGATACTACAATGAGCAGTTCTTC.

The gene calls are TRBV20-1 and TRBJ2-3; D uncertain. CDR3 length: 11 residues. V lost 5 bases and J 5 bases, leaving 8 bases between the germline ends. Looked up from germline, CDR1 is DFQATT and CDR2 is SNEGSKA (reference sequence). The CDR3 DNA reads TGCAGTGCTCCCCCTAAAGATACGCAGTATTTT. This gives the protein CSAPPKDTQYF.

The chain couples TRBV7-7 to TRBJ2-7; D might be TRBD1 (6 bases). This CDR3 spans 14 amino acids. The V end was cut by 4 bases, the J end by 0 bases, with 10 bases between. Germline V gives CDR1 SSHAT, CDR2 FNYEAQ (reference sequence). The CDR3 DNA sequence: TGTGCCAGCAGCTACCGACAGGACTCCTACGAGCAGTACTTC. Translation gives CASSYRQDSYEQYF.

The chain uses TRBV7-2 and TRBJ1-2, with D possibly matching TRBD1 (6 bases). V was trimmed by 3 bases and J by 2 bases, leaving 16 bases between them. The germline gives CDR1 SGHTA, CDR2 FQGNSA. The CDR3 has 16 residues. The CDR3 loop is CASSLSGTQGNYGYTF. The CDR3 DNA sequence: TGTGCCAGCAGCTTGTCGGGAACGCAGGGGAACTATGGCTACACCTTC.

CDR3 loop: CASSPQAGGSYEQYF. The CDR3 DNA reads TGTGCCAGCTCACCCCAAGCGGGAGGGTCCTACGAGCAGTACTTC. The chain combines TRBV18 with TRBJ2-7, with 10 bases matching TRBD2. The CDR3 covers 15 residues. V lost 3 bases to trimming and J lost 1 base; unmatched junction nucleotides: 3. In germline, CDR1 is KGHSH, CDR2 LQKENI.

The CDR3 DNA reads as TGTGCCAGCAGATCAGGGCGGGAATCGAACTATGGCTACACCTTC. Translation: CASRSGRESNYGYTF. The chain has TRBV7-8 and TRBJ1-2; D possibly corresponds to TRBD1 (5 bases). The CDR3 loop spans 15 amino acids. Germline values: CDR1 SGHVS, CDR2 FQNEAQ. The V end lost 6 bases, the J end lost 2 bases, and 16 bases lay between the germline ends.

The chain combines TRBV7-2 with TRBJ2-5; TRBD2 might be the D (5 bases). There are 14 residues in the CDR3. Germline V gene sequence: CDR1 SGHTA, CDR2 FQGNSA. Between the trimmed V and J ends, which lost 2 bases and 5 bases, there was a span of 12 bases. The CDR3, as DNA: TGTGCCAGCAGCTTATTCGGGGTCGGTGAGACCCAGTACTTC. It translates to CASSLFGVGETQYF.

J is TRBJ2-1 and V is TRBV9, with TRBD2 matching over 13 bases. Trimming took 2 bases from V and 8 from J; bases not matched to a gene: 4. This CDR3 spans 15 amino acids. The germline V gene has CDR1 SGDLS and CDR2 YYNGEE. CDR3 DNA sequence: TGTGCCAGCAGCGTTCGACTAGCGGGGGGTTATGAGCAGTTCTTC. Residues: CASSVRLAGGYEQFF.

The rearrangement joins TRBV7-9 to TRBJ1-2; 10 bases align to TRBD1. Germline lookup yields CDR1 SEHNR and CDR2 FQNEAQ (reference sequence). CDR3 length: 19 amino acids. With 4 bases clipped from V and 0 bases from J, the junction kept 14 bases outside the gene matches. CDR3 sequence (DNA): TGTGCCAGCAGCTCGATCCCGGGACAGGGGACAAGATCTAACTATGGCTACACCTTC. Amino acid sequence: CASSSIPGQGTRSNYGYTF.

The chain is built from TRBV9 and TRBJ2-5; the match to TRBD1 covers 9 bases. Germline V gives CDR1 SGDLS, CDR2 YYNGEE. Unmatched junction bases numbered 8, after V lost 3 bases and J lost 5 bases. The CDR3 totals 15 residues. In DNA, the CDR3 is TGTGCCAGCAGCGCCCAGGGACAGGGCTGGGAGACCCAGTACTTC. This codes for CASSAQGQGWETQYF.

CDR3 loop: CASSEDSTNYGYTF. DNA for the CDR3: TGTGCCAGCAGCGAGGACAGCACTAACTATGGCTACACCTTC. The chain employs TRBV9 and TRBJ1-2; possible D gene TRBD1, 6 bases. The CDR3 has 14 amino acids. Germline CDR1 SGDLS, CDR2 YYNGEE. Trimming shortened V by 3 bases and J by 0 bases, and 9 bases separated the two germline ends.

The rearrangement uses TRBV7-2 and TRBJ2-7, with 9 positions matching TRBD1. Germline V gene data show CDR1 as SGHTA and CDR2 as FQGNSA. V dropped 3 bases and J dropped 4; count of bases not matched to a gene: 7. The CDR3 covers 15 residues. The CDR3 nucleotides are TGTGCCAGCAGCTTGGGACAGGGAGCTTTATACGAGCAGTACTTC. As protein: CASSLGQGALYEQYF.

This chain connects TRBV5-1 to TRBJ2-7; D unresolved. The V and J ends lost 2 bases and 0 bases respectively, with 9 bases between them. The length of the CDR3 is 14 residues. Looked up from germline, CDR1 is SGHRS and CDR2 is YFSETQ. Here the CDR3 DNA reads TGCGCCAGCAGCTTCCCCGACACCTCCTACGAGCAGTACTTC. Translation gives CASSFPDTSYEQYF.

The V and J genes are TRBV19 and TRBJ1-5, with 7 bases that match TRBD1. Trimming cost V 2 bases and J 3 bases; bases outside gene matches: 4. Germline CDR1 is LNHDA and CDR2 is SQIVND (reference sequence). CDR3 size: 15 residues. CDR3 sequence: CASSIIGQANQPQHF. DNA of the CDR3: TGTGCCAGTAGTATAATTGGACAGGCCAATCAGCCCCAGCATTTT.

The J gene is TRBJ1-1, the V gene TRBV15; D ambiguous. Germline values: CDR1 LNHNV, CDR2 YYDKDF (reference sequence). The CDR3 runs to 15 residues. V lost 6 bases to trimming and J lost 4 bases, with 18 bases between them. Written as DNA, the CDR3 is TGTGCCACCAGTTCTACCCTATCACGTGGCACTGAAGCTTTCTTT. Encoded protein: CATSSTLSRGTEAFF.

The chain links TRBV5-1 to TRBJ2-5; 12 positions match TRBD2. J was trimmed by 3 bases and V by 4 bases; bases with no gene match: 7. The CDR3 sequence is 16 residues long. Germline CDR1 and CDR2: SGHRS and YFSETQ. The CDR3 is CASSPRTSGVKETQYF. The CDR3 nucleotides read TGCGCCAGCAGCCCTAGGACTAGCGGGGTTAAAGAGACCCAGTACTTC.

The chain recombines TRBV6-6 with TRBJ1-1, with D perhaps matching TRBD1 (6 bases). Germline CDR1 MNHNY, CDR2 SVGAGI (reference sequence). The CDR3 extends over 13 amino acids. The V and J ends lost 5 bases and 5 bases respectively, with 12 bases between them. The CDR3 bases are TGTGCCAGCAGTGATCGGACAGAGACTGAAGCTTTCTTT. Translating gives CASSDRTETEAFF.

V gene TRBV9 combines with J gene TRBJ1-2; 8 bases line up with TRBD1. Trimming at V came to 2 bases and at J to 8 bases, leaving 11 bases not matched to a gene. The CDR3 consists of 15 residues. Germline V gene lookup returns CDR1 SGDLS and CDR2 YYNGEE. CDR3 sequence (DNA): TGTGCCAGCAGCGTCAATACCGGGACAGGCGACGGCTACACCTTC. Encoded protein: CASSVNTGTGDGYTF.

This chain uses TRBV30 with TRBJ2-6; TRBD2 matches at 8 bases. V shed 8 bases and J 4 bases; nucleotides not matched to a gene: 10. Germline V gene data show CDR1 as GTSNPN and CDR2 as SVGIG (reference sequence). The CDR3 extends over 15 amino acids. In nucleotides, the CDR3 is TGTGCCGGGGGCTCGGGGGGGGCCGGGGCCAACGTCCTGACTTTC. Amino acid sequence: CAGGSGGAGANVLTF.

The chain recombines TRBV7-9 with TRBJ1-1, with no clear D. V lost 5 bases and J lost 1, with 14 bases in between. The CDR3 is 15 residues long. Germline CDR1 and CDR2: SEHNR and FQNEAQ (reference sequence). CDR3 region: CASSQVGERNTEAFF. For the CDR3, the DNA is TGTGCCAGCAGCCAAGTTGGGGAGAGGAACACTGAAGCTTTCTTT.

V usage is TRBV6-1 and J usage is TRBJ1-4; a possible D gene is TRBD1 (5 bases). The CDR3 extends over 14 amino acids. Trimming shortened V by 8 bases and J by 5 bases, and 15 bases separated the two germline ends. Germline V gene lookup returns CDR1 MNHNS and CDR2 SASEGT. The CDR3 bases are TGTGCCAGCTCACGTGGAGGGGAAAATGAAAAACTGTTTTTT. Translating it yields CASSRGGENEKLFF.

The chain is built from TRBV2 and TRBJ1-5, with D tentatively TRBD1 (5 bases). Trimming removed 3 bases from V and 6 bases from J, with 9 bases in between. The CDR3 extends over 13 amino acids. Germline V gene sequence: CDR1 SNHLY, CDR2 FYNNEI. The CDR3 sequence is CASSDGGIQPQHF. The CDR3 DNA follows: TGTGCCAGCAGTGATGGGGGGATTCAGCCCCAGCATTTT.